The 29 T cell receptor beta chains below all came from one sample that was sequenced in a study of cytomegalovirus exposure and HLA in healthy donors. PCR amplification relied on 60 Vbeta primers (plus 13 Jbeta primers). Assay: immunoSEQ multiplex PCR; the TCRdb copy retains only in-frame clones and omits some. This listing includes tens of thousands of clones. The specimen was PBMCs. These receptor sequences come from a female donor in good health and CMV-seropositive.

This chain uses TRBV5-1 with TRBJ2-7; tentative D call: TRBD1 (7 bases). The length of the CDR3 is 15 residues. Trimming cost V 4 bases and J 2 bases, with 16 bases left between them. Germline CDR1 is SGHRS and CDR2 is YFSETQ. The DNA for the CDR3 is TGCGCCAGCAGCCAGCAGGCGGGACAGACCTACGAGCAGTACTTC. The encoded protein is CASSQQAGQTYEQYF.

The chain couples TRBV11-3 to TRBJ1-1; possibly TRBD1 for D (6 bases). V dropped 0 bases and J dropped 0 bases, with 17 bases sitting between them. The germline gives CDR1 SGHNT, CDR2 YENEEA. The CDR3 sequence is 18 residues long. The CDR3 here is CASSLDAGATGMNTEAFF. The CDR3 coding sequence is TGTGCCAGCAGCTTAGATGCGGGGGCGACAGGAATGAACACTGAAGCTTTCTTT. The complete variable domain, with remaining parts taken from reference TRBV11-3 and TRBJ1-1, reads EAGVVQSPRYKIIEKKQPVAFWCNPISGHNTLYWYLQNLGQGPELLIRYENEEAVDDSQLPKDRFSAERLKGVDSTLKIQPAELGDSAVYLCASSLDAGATGMNTEAFFGQGTRLTVV.

The genes are TRBV19 and TRBJ1-2; D gene ambiguous. The germline V and J ends were trimmed by 6 bases and 1 base, with 12 bases remaining between them. CDR3 length equals 14 residues. Per germline, CDR1 LNHDA and CDR2 SQIVND (reference sequence). The CDR3 DNA reads as TGTGCCAGTAGGATCGGGTCAGTTAACTATGGCTACACCTTC. Protein: CASRIGSVNYGYTF.

This chain connects TRBV6-5 to TRBJ1-5; D gene ambiguous. CDR1 and CDR2 (germline): MNHEY, SVGAGI. The CDR3 covers 15 residues. Trimming removed 0 bases from V and 3 bases from J, with 9 bases in between. The CDR3 sequence is CASSYSTPSNQPQHF. The CDR3 nucleotides read TGTGCCAGCAGTTACTCGACTCCCTCCAATCAGCCCCAGCATTTT.

The chain carries TRBV11-3 and TRBJ2-7, with 7 bases lining up with TRBD2. With V trimmed by 3 bases and J by 2 bases, 1 base remained unmatched. Germline V CDR1 and CDR2: SGHNT, YENEEA. The CDR3 length is 13 residues. The CDR3 protein is CASSLSGTYEQYF. DNA for the CDR3: TGTGCCAGCAGCTTGAGCGGGACCTACGAGCAGTACTTC.

The V and J genes are TRBV6-1 and TRBJ2-7, with D perhaps matching TRBD2 (5 bases). In germline, CDR1 is MNHNS, CDR2 SASEGT. Trimming took off 7 bases at V and 2 bases at J, with 9 bases between the two ends. This CDR3 has 12 residues. The CDR3 nucleotides are TGTGCCAGCATAGACTACGCCTACGAGCAGTACTTC. This sequence encodes CASIDYAYEQYF.

V usage is TRBV18 and J usage is TRBJ2-7; tentatively, D is TRBD2 (6 bases). This CDR3 contains 14 residues. V was cut by 2 bases and J by 3 bases, with 11 bases left in between. Germline assignment: CDR1 KGHSH and CDR2 LQKENI. The CDR3 region is CASSPKAGIYEQYF. DNA of the CDR3: TGTGCCAGCTCACCAAAAGCGGGCATCTACGAGCAGTACTTC.

This chain links TRBV7-9 with TRBJ2-1, with 8 bases identical to TRBD2. This CDR3 spans 16 amino acids. The V gene's germline CDR1 is SEHNR and CDR2 FQNEAQ (reference sequence). V shed 5 bases, J shed 0 bases, and the junction held 6 bases outside the gene matches. Written as DNA, the CDR3 is TGTGCCAGCAGCAATAGCGGGAAGAGCTCCTACAATGAGCAGTTCTTC. This codes for CASSNSGKSSYNEQFF.

V and J are TRBV27 and TRBJ2-7; 14 positions agree with TRBD2. CDR3 length: 18 residues. Germline V CDR1 and CDR2: MNHEY, SMNVEV (reference sequence). The junction had 8 bases not matched to a gene; V was cut back by 2 bases and J by 2 bases. CDR3 sequence (DNA): TGTGCCAGCAGTTTACGCTACGGGACTAGCGGGAGTGCCTACGAGCAGTACTTC. It is translated as CASSLRYGTSGSAYEQYF.

The chain links TRBV6-5 to TRBJ1-3; weak D call: TRBD1 (5 bases). Trimming shortened V by 8 bases and J by 2 bases, and 10 bases separated the two germline ends. Looked up from germline, CDR1 is MNHEY and CDR2 is SVGAGI. This CDR3 has 13 amino acids. CDR3 protein: CASSKGTGNTIYF. The DNA of the CDR3 is TGTGCCAGCTCAAAGGGGACTGGAAACACCATATATTTT.

This chain connects TRBV6-5 to TRBJ1-5; maybe TRBD1 (6 bases). The V end was cut by 7 bases, the J end by 4 bases, with 8 bases between. The germline V gene has CDR1 MNHEY and CDR2 SVGAGI. The length of the CDR3 is 12 residues. The CDR3 spells CASKGQNQPQHF. CDR3 in DNA: TGTGCCAGCAAAGGACAGAATCAGCCCCAGCATTTT.

This rearrangement joins TRBV4-1 to TRBJ2-2, with 7 bases that match TRBD2. Looked up from germline, CDR1 is MGHRA and CDR2 is YSYEKL. V shed 1 base, J shed 6 bases, and the junction held 11 bases outside the gene matches. CDR3 length equals 17 residues. CDR3 coding DNA: TGCGCCAGCAGCCAAGTGTTAGGACTAGTGGGGTCCGGGGAGCTGTTTTTT. It codes for CASSQVLGLVGSGELFF.

The chain uses TRBV7-2 and TRBJ2-7; TRBD2 matches at 11 bases. The CDR3 is made up of 15 amino acids. V trimming: 5 bases; J trimming: 2 bases; junction bases outside the gene matches: 5. CDR1 SGHTA and CDR2 FQGNSA come from the germline V gene. The CDR3 nucleotides read TGTGCCAGCAGCGATACTAGCGGGGGCACCTACGAGCAGTACTTC. It yields the protein CASSDTSGGTYEQYF.

The rearrangement links TRBV28 to TRBJ1-1, with D unresolved. The germline CDR1 and CDR2 sequences are MDHEN and SYDVKM. V was shortened by 6 bases and J by 6 bases, with 17 bases between the two germline ends. There are 14 residues in the CDR3. The CDR3 region is CASRLSNPRAEAFF. CDR3 nucleotide sequence: TGTGCCAGCAGGCTATCCAACCCGCGCGCTGAAGCTTTCTTT.

The chain has TRBV19 and TRBJ1-5; 8 positions agree with TRBD1. The CDR3 runs to 16 residues. Losses at the gene ends were 4 bases for V and 1 base for J; bases not matched to a gene: 6. Germline V gene sequence: CDR1 LNHDA, CDR2 SQIVND (reference sequence). For the CDR3, the DNA is TGTGCCAGTAGTACCTTACAGGGGGTGAGCAATCAGCCCCAGCATTTT. It specifies CASSTLQGVSNQPQHF.

This sequence joins TRBV6-5 and TRBJ2-5; 12 bases fit TRBD2. The V gene end was trimmed by 5 bases and the J gene end by 7 bases; junction bases not matched to a gene: 5. The CDR3 contains 14 residues. CDR1 and CDR2 from the germline V gene are MNHEY and SVGAGI. The CDR3 bases are TGTGCCAGCAGTCCTAGCGGGGGGGCCTGGACCCAGTACTTC. Its translation is CASSPSGGAWTQYF.

The chain has TRBV4-1 and TRBJ1-2; D is uncertain. The CDR3 consists of 15 residues. Germline CDR1 is MGHRA and CDR2 is YSYEKL. Deletions cut 2 bases from V and 1 base from J, with 11 bases between. The DNA for the CDR3 is TGCGCCAGCAGCCAAATAGGGAGAGATAACTATGGCTACACCTTC. It is translated as CASSQIGRDNYGYTF.

The chain joins TRBV6-5 to TRBJ1-2; D gene uncertain. The CDR3 extends over 11 amino acids. V shed 8 bases and J shed 7 bases, with 11 bases lying between them. The germline gives CDR1 MNHEY, CDR2 SVGAGI. In nucleotides, the CDR3 is TGTGCCAGCGGCCGAGGGCTTGGCTACACCTTC. Amino acids: CASGRGLGYTF.

The chain carries TRBV9 and TRBJ2-7; 12 bases fit TRBD2. This CDR3 has 15 residues. With V trimmed by 4 bases and J by 2 bases, 4 bases remained unmatched. CDR1 and CDR2 from the germline V gene are SGDLS and YYNGEE. In nucleotides, the CDR3 is TGTGCCAGCAGCCCCGGGACTAGCGGGCCCTACGAGCAGTACTTC. This codes for CASSPGTSGPYEQYF.

The genes are TRBV4-3 and TRBJ2-1; possible D gene TRBD2, 5 bases. V gave up 4 bases and J gave up 7 bases, with 14 bases separating them. The germline V gene has CDR1 LGHNA and CDR2 YSLEER. The CDR3 has 14 amino acids. The chain's CDR3 is CASSLDRRGNEQFF. The CDR3 DNA sequence: TGCGCCAGCAGCCTAGACCGGAGAGGGAATGAGCAGTTCTTC.

The chain carries TRBV19 and TRBJ2-1; TRBD2 might be the D (5 bases). This CDR3 comprises 12 residues. Trimming removed 3 bases at V and 7 bases at J, with 7 bases between. From germline, CDR1 is LNHDA and CDR2 SQIVND (reference sequence). The CDR3 protein is CASSIGGNEQFF. The CDR3 region has the DNA TGTGCCAGTAGTATCGGAGGTAATGAGCAGTTCTTC.

The genes are TRBV29-1 and TRBJ1-3; weak D call: TRBD1 (5 bases). Trimming took off 7 bases at V and 2 bases at J, with 9 bases between the two ends. The germline gives CDR1 SQVTM, CDR2 ANQGSEA. CDR3 length: 12 amino acids. This CDR3 reads CSAGTAGNTIYF. DNA for the CDR3: TGCAGCGCTGGGACTGCTGGAAACACCATATATTTT.

The chain employs TRBV5-1 and TRBJ2-7; D gene ambiguous. The V gene's germline CDR1 is SGHRS and CDR2 YFSETQ. V lost 0 bases and J lost 1, with 5 bases in between. The CDR3 covers 13 residues. CDR3 protein: CASSLGQSYEQYF. For the CDR3, the DNA is TGCGCCAGCAGCTTGGGCCAGTCCTACGAGCAGTACTTC.

CDR3 bases: TGTGCCAGCAGCTTAGGGGGGGGATTTTACGAGCAGTACTTC. It yields the protein CASSLGGGFYEQYF. The chain has TRBV11-2 and TRBJ2-7; 7 positions agree with TRBD2. This CDR3 contains 14 residues. From germline, CDR1 is SGHAT and CDR2 FQNNGV. V dropped 1 base and J dropped 4; count of bases not matched to a gene: 4.

CDR3 DNA: TGTGCCAGTAGTCCCGGACTAGCGGGTGCCAAAAACATTCAGTACTTC. This gives the protein CASSPGLAGAKNIQYF. The J gene is TRBJ2-4, the V gene TRBV19; TRBD2 matches at 11 bases. CDR3 length: 16 amino acids. The germline V gene has CDR1 LNHDA and CDR2 SQIVND (reference sequence). J was trimmed by 1 base and V by 5 bases; bases with no gene match: 4.

V gene TRBV27 combines with J gene TRBJ2-2; D might be TRBD2 (6 bases). The CDR3 spans 14 residues. Germline V CDR1 and CDR2: MNHEY, SMNVEV (reference sequence). V was cut by 6 bases and J by 7 bases, with 15 bases left in between. CDR3 coding DNA: TGTGCCAGCAGGTTCGCGGGGTCCCGCGGGGAGCTGTTTTTT. The encoded protein is CASRFAGSRGELFF.

The chain has TRBV5-1 and TRBJ2-5, with 7 bases lining up with TRBD1. The J call may be incorrect, as the DNA end agrees better with TRBJ2-7. CDR3 length equals 16 residues. In germline, CDR1 is SGHRS, CDR2 YFSETQ. This chain's CDR3 is CASSLRVGDSSYEQYF. CDR3 DNA: TGCGCCAGCAGCTTGAGGGTGGGGGACAGCTCCTACGAGCAGTACTTC.

The chain couples TRBV6-6 to TRBJ2-3; 8 bases match TRBD2. This CDR3 contains 16 residues. The V gene end was trimmed by 7 bases and the J gene end by 4 bases; junction bases not matched to a gene: 13. Germline V CDR1 and CDR2: MNHNY, SVGAGI (reference sequence). The CDR3 bases are TGTGCCAGCAATTTAGCGGGACGCGCAAGTCCAGATACGCAGTATTTT. This codes for CASNLAGRASPDTQYF.

The J gene is TRBJ1-6, the V gene TRBV18; 7 nucleotides agree with TRBD1. The CDR3 has 17 amino acids. V was pared by 1 base and J by 7 bases, with 10 bases of the junction left unmatched. CDR1 is KGHSH, CDR2 LQKENI, per germline. The CDR3: CASSPQLLGQINSPLHF. The CDR3 nucleotides read TGTGCCAGCTCACCACAGCTTTTGGGACAGATCAATTCACCCCTCCACTTT. Looking up the rest from reference TRBV18 and TRBJ1-6 gives the full variable domain: NAGVMQNPRHLVRRRGQEARLRCSPMKGHSHVYWYRQLPEEGLKFMVYLQKENIIDESGMPKERFSAEFPKEGPSILRIQQVVRGDSAAYFCASSPQLLGQINSPLHFGNGTRLTVT.